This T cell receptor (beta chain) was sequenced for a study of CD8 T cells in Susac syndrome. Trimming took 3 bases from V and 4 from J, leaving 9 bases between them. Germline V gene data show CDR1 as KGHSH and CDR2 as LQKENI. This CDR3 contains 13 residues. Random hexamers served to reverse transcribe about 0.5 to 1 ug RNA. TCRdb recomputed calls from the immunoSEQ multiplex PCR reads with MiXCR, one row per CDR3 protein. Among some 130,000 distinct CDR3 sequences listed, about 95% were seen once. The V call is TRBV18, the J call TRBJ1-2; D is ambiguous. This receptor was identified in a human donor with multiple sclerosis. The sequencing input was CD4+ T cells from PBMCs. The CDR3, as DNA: TGTGCCAGCTCACCGACCGATTCCTATGGCTACACCTTC. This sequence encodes CASSPTDSYGYTF.